The 17 T cell receptor beta chains presented below share a single source sample, sequenced in a study of neurological immune-mediated disorders (dated by TCRdb to the late 2010s). Libraries came from 5' RACE. Instrument on record: Illumina HiSeq 2500. The public reads were run again by TCRdb, first through fastp at Q25 and then through MiXCR, and only productive beta chains were kept. Each entry is one CDR3 protein sequence, shown with its most common DNA and genes. A total of about 65,000 distinct CDR3 sequences appear in this sample, roughly 3.7% of them only once. The biggest ten clones account for roughly 2.7% of the sample. The material sequenced was PBMCs. The source is a man between 45 and 60 years old with multiple sclerosis.

This clonotype was detected only a few times. A much larger clone lies a single base off, so this may be a read error. The rearrangement uses TRBV5-1 and TRBJ1-4; D remains ambiguous. The CDR3 contains 13 residues. V lost 0 bases to trimming and J lost 8 bases, with 8 bases between them. The germline V gene has CDR1 SGHRS and CDR2 YFSETQ. The CDR3 DNA follows: TGCGCCAGCAGCTTGGAATTGAGGGAAAAACTGTTTTTT. It codes for CASSLELREKLFF.

This clonotype has more than one count but fewer than ten. The chain carries TRBV3-1 and TRBJ2-2; 8 bases map to TRBD1. CDR3 length: 18 residues. The germline V gene has CDR1 LGHDT and CDR2 YNNKEL (reference sequence). V lost 4 bases to trimming and J lost 0 bases; unmatched junction nucleotides: 10. The CDR3 is CASSLPGTGVANTGELFF. DNA of the CDR3: TGTGCCAGCAGCCTTCCGGGGACAGGAGTCGCGAACACCGGGGAGCTGTTTTTT.

This clonotype was counted ten times or more. V usage is TRBV20-1 and J usage is TRBJ1-1, with a tentative D call TRBD1 (6 bases). Deletions cut 1 base from V and 1 base from J, with 10 bases between. The CDR3 totals 14 residues. CDR1 DFQATT and CDR2 SNEGSKA come from the germline V gene (reference sequence). DNA for the CDR3: TGCAGTGCTAGAGGTATAGGGGGGAACACTGAAGCTTTCTTT. Translated, it gives CSARGIGGNTEAFF.

This clonotype was seen at least ten times. The V call is TRBV20-1, the J call TRBJ2-4; weak D call: TRBD2 (5 bases). The CDR3 is 14 amino acids. Per germline, CDR1 DFQATT and CDR2 SNEGSKA (reference sequence). The V end lost 7 bases, the J end lost 0 bases, and 13 bases lay between the germline ends. The CDR3 spells CSVDAGLAKNIQYF. The CDR3 nucleotides are TGCAGTGTTGATGCGGGTCTAGCCAAAAACATTCAGTACTTC.

This clonotype has a count of ten or more. The chain carries TRBV15 and TRBJ2-7, with D perhaps matching TRBD1 or TRBD2 (5 bases each). Deletions cut 5 bases from V and 7 bases from J, with 33 bases between. The CDR3 runs 19 residues. Per germline, CDR1 LNHNV and CDR2 YYDKDF (reference sequence). In nucleotides, the CDR3 is TGTGCCACCAGCCATCGTGTTGGGGACCCCGTCACCGCGTCGCGGGAGCAGTACTTC. Its translation: CATSHRVGDPVTASREQYF.

The chain links TRBV5-1 to TRBJ2-3; 7 bases are shared with TRBD1. This CDR3 comprises 14 residues. CDR1 SGHRS and CDR2 YFSETQ come from the germline V gene. J lost 6 bases, V lost 2 bases, and 6 bases had no gene match. The CDR3 spells CASSLTRGGDTQYF. In DNA form, the CDR3 reads TGCGCCAGCAGCTTAACTAGAGGGGGCGATACGCAGTATTTT.

In this sample, this clonotype turned up a few times. V is TRBV19 and J is TRBJ1-1; a possible D gene is TRBD1 (5 bases). The CDR3 is 13 amino acids. V shed 9 bases and J shed 1 base, with 12 bases lying between them. Germline V gene data show CDR1 as LNHDA and CDR2 as SQIVND (reference sequence). The DNA for the CDR3 is TGTGCCAGCGGAAGAACAGGGAACACTGAAGCTTTCTTT. Its protein is CASGRTGNTEAFF. Together with reference TRBV19 and TRBJ1-1, the CDR3 gives the full variable domain: DGGITQSPKYLFRKEGQNVTLSCEQNLNHDAMYWYRQDPGQGLRLIYYSQIVNDFQKGDIAEGYSVSREKKESFPLTVTSAQKNPTAFYLCASGRTGNTEAFFGQGTRLTVV.

This clonotype was detected many times. This rearrangement joins TRBV20-1 to TRBJ2-3; possibly TRBD1 for D (5 bases). The CDR3 has 15 residues. Trimming stripped 2 bases from V and 4 bases from J, with 16 bases between. Looked up from germline, CDR1 is DFQATT and CDR2 is SNEGSKA (reference sequence). This chain's CDR3 is CSARRAGNLADTQYF. The CDR3 bases are TGCAGTGCTAGACGCGCAGGGAATTTAGCAGATACGCAGTATTTT.

This clonotype was detected a few times. The chain employs TRBV5-1 and TRBJ2-1, with a weak D call TRBD1 (6 bases). CDR1 SGHRS and CDR2 YFSETQ come from the germline V gene. Trimming took 0 bases from V and 5 from J, leaving 6 bases between them. CDR3 size: 13 residues. CDR3 sequence reads: CASSLGQDNEQFF. The CDR3 DNA follows: TGCGCCAGCAGCTTGGGACAGGACAATGAGCAGTTCTTC.

This clonotype was seen repeatedly, ten times or more. The genes are TRBV7-2 and TRBJ1-2, with no clear D. Trimming left V 4 bases short and J 6 bases short, with 12 bases between. CDR3 size: 13 residues. Germline CDR1 and CDR2: SGHTA and FQGNSA. Here the CDR3 reads CASSSRRADGYTF. CDR3 DNA sequence: TGTGCCAGCAGCTCTCGGAGGGCCGATGGCTACACCTTC.

This clonotype showed up many times. The V gene is TRBV12-3 or TRBV12-4, the J gene TRBJ1-2, with D tentatively TRBD1 (5 bases). The V and J ends lost 7 bases and 4 bases respectively, with 13 bases between them. The CDR3 is 13 residues long. The CDR3 loop is CASTEGTPYGYTF. The CDR3 nucleotides read TGTGCCAGCACCGAGGGGACCCCCTATGGCTACACCTTC.

This clonotype was seen many times. V and J are TRBV28 and TRBJ2-2, with 9 bases lining up with TRBD2. The CDR3 runs 16 residues. Germline lookup yields CDR1 MDHEN and CDR2 SYDVKM. Trimming cost V 8 bases and J 2 bases; bases outside gene matches: 9. CDR3 DNA: TGTGCCAGCGAAATTGGGACTAGCACCAACACCGGGGAGCTGTTTTTT. Translating gives CASEIGTSTNTGELFF.

This clonotype came up many times. The chain carries TRBV11-2 and TRBJ2-5, with D possibly matching TRBD2 (5 bases). This CDR3 contains 15 residues. Germline-derived CDR1 and CDR2 are SGHAT and FQNNGV. The V gene lost 0 bases and the J gene lost 5 bases, with 13 bases spanning the gap. For the CDR3, the DNA is TGTGCCAGCAGCTTAGATACGACAACGGGGGAGACCCAGTACTTC. Translation: CASSLDTTTGETQYF. Full variable domain (missing parts from reference TRBV11-2 and TRBJ2-5): EAGVAQSPRYKIIEKRQSVAFWCNPISGHATLYWYQQILGQGPKLLIQFQNNGVVDDSQLPKDRFSAERLKGVDSTLKIQPAKLEDSAVYLCASSLDTTTGETQYFGPGTRLLVL.

This clonotype was detected many times. The chain uses TRBV27 and TRBJ1-5; 7 nucleotides match TRBD1. Germline V CDR1 and CDR2: MNHEY, SMNVEV (reference sequence). This CDR3 has 14 amino acids. Unmatched junction bases numbered 7, after V lost 6 bases and J lost 5 bases. CDR3 in amino acids: CASSEGGEDQPQHF. The CDR3 region has the DNA TGTGCCAGCAGCGAAGGGGGCGAGGATCAGCCCCAGCATTTT.

This clonotype was detected ten times or more. This chain uses TRBV5-1 with TRBJ2-7, with D possibly being TRBD2 (8 bases). This CDR3 is 14 amino acids long. Germline V gene sequence: CDR1 SGHRS, CDR2 YFSETQ. V was shortened by 5 bases and J by 6 bases, with 18 bases between the two germline ends. The CDR3 coding sequence is TGCGCCAGCAGACGGGAGGGGACAGATCGCGAGCAGTACTTC. Translated: CASRREGTDREQYF.

This clonotype was detected ten times or more. The chain links TRBV5-1 to TRBJ2-1; TRBD2 might be the D (6 bases). The CDR3 spans 15 residues. Trimming removed 3 bases at V and 0 bases at J, with 10 bases between. From germline, CDR1 is SGHRS and CDR2 YFSETQ. CDR3 sequence reads: CASSSDGSSYNEQFF. Written as DNA, the CDR3 is TGCGCCAGCAGCTCGGACGGGAGCTCCTACAATGAGCAGTTCTTC.

This clonotype was picked up many times. The rearrangement links TRBV5-1 to TRBJ2-7; 9 bases line up with TRBD2. V dropped 5 bases and J dropped 3; count of bases not matched to a gene: 6. The length of the CDR3 is 14 residues. Germline-derived CDR1 and CDR2 are SGHRS and YFSETQ. The CDR3 sequence: CASSSGAGGYEQYV. CDR3 coding DNA: TGCGCCAGCAGTTCTGGAGCGGGAGGCTACGAGCAGTACGTC.